The 18 T cell receptor beta chains given below trace back to one sample, sequenced in a study of cytomegalovirus exposure and HLA in healthy donors. The PCR ran on 60 Vbeta and 13 Jbeta primers. Clones were read by immunoSEQ multiplex PCR, and TCRdb kept only the in-frame ones, dropping some. This table holds under 140,000 clones, roughly 80% found once. Specimen: PBMCs. The receptors were gathered from a woman aged 30 to 39 in good health and CMV-seronegative.

The count of this clone is one. This rearrangement joins TRBV15 to TRBJ1-1; D is unclear. Germline assignment: CDR1 LNHNV and CDR2 YYDKDF (reference sequence). Trimming cost V 8 bases and J 7 bases, with 11 bases left between them. The CDR3 loop spans 11 amino acids. CDR3: CATQIRHEAFF. The DNA of the CDR3 is TGTGCCACCCAGATCCGACATGAAGCTTTCTTT.

This clone was seen a handful of times. The gene calls are TRBV5-1 and TRBJ1-2; TRBD1 agrees at 11 bases. Germline V CDR1 and CDR2: SGHRS, YFSETQ. CDR3 length: 15 amino acids. V dropped 4 bases and J dropped 4; count of bases not matched to a gene: 6. CDR3 region: CASSRGTGGSYGYTF. DNA of the CDR3: TGCGCCAGCAGCAGGGGGACAGGGGGAAGCTATGGCTACACCTTC.

V usage is TRBV4-2 and J usage is TRBJ1-6, with unresolved D. Trimming took 0 bases from V and 7 from J, leaving 10 bases between them. Germline CDR1 LGHNA, CDR2 YNFKEQ. The CDR3 has 15 residues. CDR3 residues: CASSQDFPENSPLHF. CDR3 nucleotide sequence: TGTGCCAGCAGCCAAGATTTTCCGGAGAATTCACCCCTCCACTTT.

This chain connects TRBV30 to TRBJ2-2, with a weak D call TRBD1 (5 bases). Germline CDR1 GTSNPN, CDR2 SVGIG (reference sequence). V lost 2 bases to trimming and J lost 4 bases, with 5 bases between them. The length of the CDR3 is 12 residues. This CDR3 is CAWSTGTGELFF. The CDR3 region has the DNA TGTGCCTGGAGTACAGGCACCGGGGAGCTGTTTTTT.

The chain couples TRBV5-1 to TRBJ1-1, with 7 bases lining up with TRBD1. V shed 5 bases and J 2 bases; nucleotides not matched to a gene: 6. Germline CDR1 reads SGHRS; CDR2 reads YFSETQ. This CDR3 contains 14 residues. The CDR3 nucleotides are TGCGCCAGCAGAGCCGGGACAGTTAACACTGAAGCTTTCTTT. Its translation is CASRAGTVNTEAFF.

This sequence joins TRBV7-9 and TRBJ1-3; 7 bases are shared with TRBD1. Germline V gene sequence: CDR1 SEHNR, CDR2 FQNEAQ (reference sequence). The CDR3 spans 14 residues. With 7 bases clipped from V and 0 bases from J, the junction kept 3 bases outside the gene matches. The DNA of the CDR3 is TGTGCCAGCAACACAGGGGCCTCTGGAAACACCATATATTTT. This gives the protein CASNTGASGNTIYF. Based on the CDR3 plus reference TRBV7-9 and TRBJ1-3, the full variable domain is DTGVSQNPRHKITKRGQNVTFRCDPISEHNRLYWYRQTLGQGPEFLTYFQNEAQLEKSRLLSDRFSAERPKGSFSTLEIQRTEQGDSAMYLCASNTGASGNTIYFGEGSWLTVV.

V is TRBV29-1 and J is TRBJ2-5, with a tentative D call TRBD1 (6 bases). The germline CDR1 and CDR2 sequences are SQVTM and ANQGSEA. The CDR3 contains 12 residues. This CDR3 is CIARGSRETQYF. The CDR3 coding sequence is TGCATCGCGAGGGGGTCGCGGGAGACCCAGTACTTC.

This clone was recorded only once. V usage is TRBV7-2 and J usage is TRBJ1-6; 7 bases fit TRBD1. The germline V gene encodes CDR1 SGHTA and CDR2 FQGNSA. V was clipped by 4 bases and J by 2 bases; unmatched bases: 2. There are 15 residues in the CDR3. The CDR3 bases are TGTGCCAGCAGCTCAGGGGGAACCTATAATTCACCCCTCCACTTT. This sequence encodes CASSSGGTYNSPLHF.

This clone was observed once. This chain links TRBV25-1 with TRBJ2-2; D is unresolved. CDR3 length equals 15 residues. CDR1 is MGHDK and CDR2 is SYGVNS in the germline V gene. The germline V and J ends were trimmed by 3 bases and 0 bases, with 8 bases remaining between them. This chain's CDR3 is CASSDLTTNTGELFF. CDR3 DNA: TGTGCCAGCAGTGACCTGACAACGAACACCGGGGAGCTGTTTTTT.

The chain links TRBV28 to TRBJ2-1; TRBD1 aligns across 8 bases. CDR1 and CDR2 (germline): MDHEN, SYDVKM. The CDR3 loop spans 14 amino acids. Losses at the gene ends were 11 bases for V and 5 bases for J; bases not matched to a gene: 11. This chain's CDR3 is CALGRDRNNNEQFF. The DNA of the CDR3 is TGTGCCTTAGGAAGGGACAGGAATAACAATGAGCAGTTCTTC.

The rearrangement uses TRBV2 and TRBJ2-1; 9 bases align to TRBD2. J gave up 5 bases and V 3 bases, and 11 bases lay outside the gene matches. This CDR3 is built from 17 residues. Germline values: CDR1 SNHLY, CDR2 FYNNEI. CDR3 region: CASSEGLAGRGHNEQFF. The CDR3 DNA is TGTGCCAGCAGTGAGGGGCTAGCGGGAAGAGGGCACAATGAGCAGTTCTTC.

The CDR3 nucleotides read TGTGCCAGCTCACAAAGGACTAGCGGGATCAATGAGCAGTTCTTC. The encoded protein is CASSQRTSGINEQFF. The chain combines TRBV18 with TRBJ2-1, with 12 nucleotides matching TRBD2. From germline, CDR1 is KGHSH and CDR2 LQKENI. CDR3 length: 15 residues. The junction had 4 bases not matched to a gene; V was cut back by 4 bases and J by 6 bases.

This chain connects TRBV7-3 to TRBJ1-1; D is uncertain. Germline V gene data show CDR1 as SGHTA and CDR2 as FQGTGA. V lost 1 base to trimming and J lost 6 bases, with 9 bases between them. The CDR3 sequence is 13 residues long. The CDR3 spells CASSLSGLAEAFF. CDR3 bases: TGTGCCAGCAGCTTAAGCGGGTTGGCTGAAGCTTTCTTT.

CDR3: CASSFGTDYEQYF. The CDR3 DNA is TGTGCCAGCAGTTTTGGGACAGACTACGAGCAGTACTTC. The V and J genes are TRBV27 and TRBJ2-7, with 7 bases aligning to TRBD1. The CDR3 spans 13 residues. CDR1 MNHEY and CDR2 SMNVEV come from the germline V gene (reference sequence). V dropped 3 bases and J dropped 3; count of bases not matched to a gene: 2.

This clone turned up a few times. V is TRBV2 and J is TRBJ1-2, with 7 bases identical to TRBD1. The CDR3 consists of 16 residues. CDR1 is SNHLY and CDR2 is FYNNEI in the germline V gene. With V trimmed by 9 bases and J by 1 base, 14 bases remained unmatched. CDR3 nucleotides: TGTGCCAGTCTAGGCCAGGACAGGAGGCTTAACTATGGCTACACCTTC. This encodes CASLGQDRRLNYGYTF.

This chain connects TRBV11-2 to TRBJ2-1; 7 nucleotides agree with TRBD2. The CDR3 covers 16 residues. Trimming removed 2 bases from V and 0 bases from J; junction bases left unmatched: 4. Germline V gene data show CDR1 as SGHAT and CDR2 as FQNNGV. The CDR3 bases are TGTGCCAGCAGCTTAACTCCGGGAGGCTCCTACAATGAGCAGTTCTTC. Its protein product is CASSLTPGGSYNEQFF.

The gene calls are TRBV4-3 and TRBJ2-1; 8 bases are shared with TRBD2. The CDR3 spans 15 residues. J lost 4 bases, V lost 3 bases, and 5 bases had no gene match. Germline lookup yields CDR1 LGHNA and CDR2 YSLEER. The CDR3 nucleotides read TGCGCCAGCAGCCAGGGTAGCGGGGAGTACAATGAGCAGTTCTTC. This translates into CASSQGSGEYNEQFF.

V gene TRBV5-4 combines with J gene TRBJ1-1; D gene ambiguous. In germline, CDR1 is SGHNT, CDR2 YYREEE (reference sequence). This CDR3 contains 13 residues. Trimming took 0 bases from V and 7 from J, leaving 10 bases between them. CDR3 bases: TGTGCCAGCAGCTTGGGCAGAACCCTTGAAGCTTTCTTT. Protein: CASSLGRTLEAFF.